One and the same sample provided the 11 T cell receptor beta chains below, sequenced in a study of CD8 T cells in Susac syndrome. Random hexamers primed reverse transcription of about 0.5 to 1 ug RNA. TCRdb reanalysed the immunoSEQ multiplex PCR reads using MiXCR and keeps one entry per CDR3 protein. The repertoire holds approximately 150,000 distinct CDR3 sequences, with roughly nine tenths as singletons. Sequencing was performed on CD4+ T cells from PBMCs. These receptor sequences come from a human donor in good health.

As DNA, the CDR3 is TGTGCCACCAGAACAGGGGGTCAAACCGGGGAGCTGTTTTTT. Translated, it gives CATRTGGQTGELFF. This sequence joins TRBV24-1 and TRBJ2-2; TRBD1 aligns across 8 bases. CDR1 and CDR2 from the germline V gene are KGHDR and SFDVKD. The trim removed 7 bases at V and 5 bases at J, leaving 5 bases unmatched. This CDR3 has 14 amino acids.

The chain employs TRBV6-5 and TRBJ1-5; possible D gene TRBD1, 5 bases. Germline values: CDR1 MNHEY, CDR2 SVGAGI. V gave up 5 bases and J gave up 9 bases, with 14 bases separating them. This CDR3 comprises 13 residues. CDR3 DNA: TGTGCCAGCAGTATGCAGGGCCGGGGGCCCCAGCATTTT. Amino acid sequence: CASSMQGRGPQHF.

The V call is TRBV7-2, the J call TRBJ2-7; D may be TRBD1 or TRBD2 (7 bases each). CDR1 SGHTA and CDR2 FQGNSA come from the germline V gene. V lost 1 base, J lost 2 bases, and 12 bases lay in between. The CDR3 totals 15 residues. The CDR3 DNA follows: TGTGCCAGCAGCTTAGAGCCAGGGGGGGCCTACGAGCAGTACTTC. The encoded protein is CASSLEPGGAYEQYF.

The J gene is TRBJ1-6, the V gene TRBV2; D is unresolved. The V gene's germline CDR1 is SNHLY and CDR2 FYNNEI. The CDR3 has 15 residues. The ends were cut back, 4 bases at V and 9 bases at J, with 16 bases in the middle. CDR3 residues: CASSVMLRRGSPLHF. The CDR3 DNA reads TGTGCCAGCAGTGTAATGCTAAGGCGAGGTTCACCCCTCCACTTT.

The chain has TRBV7-2 and TRBJ1-1; no clear D. Trimming took off 5 bases at V and 1 base at J, with 8 bases between the two ends. From germline, CDR1 is SGHTA and CDR2 FQGNSA. CDR3 size: 13 residues. The CDR3 region has the DNA TGTGCCAGCAGCACCTGGGGGAACACTGAAGCTTTCTTT. This gives the protein CASSTWGNTEAFF.

The gene calls are TRBV6-1 and TRBJ2-7; 9 bases line up with TRBD1. The germline CDR1 and CDR2 sequences are MNHNS and SASEGT. Germline trimming cut 6 bases from V and 0 bases from J; bases unmatched to any gene: 6. This CDR3 has 15 residues. The CDR3 loop is CASRPGQGSSYEQYF. CDR3 nucleotides: TGTGCCAGCAGACCCGGACAGGGGAGCTCCTACGAGCAGTACTTC.

The V gene is TRBV20-1, the J gene TRBJ2-3; no clear D gene. Germline V gene data show CDR1 as DFQATT and CDR2 as SNEGSKA (reference sequence). This CDR3 contains 16 residues. V dropped 3 bases and J dropped 3 bases, with 19 bases sitting between them. This CDR3 is CSASISGRARTDTQYF. CDR3 nucleotide sequence: TGCAGTGCTAGCATTTCGGGCAGAGCGAGGACAGATACGCAGTATTTT.

This rearrangement joins TRBV6-4 to TRBJ2-2; D is possibly TRBD1 (5 bases). Trimming stripped 6 bases from V and 1 base from J, with 9 bases between. CDR1 and CDR2 (germline): MRHNA, SNTAGT. The CDR3 runs to 14 residues. The chain's CDR3 is CASRPTGNTGELFF. The CDR3 nucleotides read TGTGCCAGCAGACCCACAGGGAACACCGGGGAGCTGTTTTTT.

This clonotype was picked up one time. This rearrangement joins TRBV18 to TRBJ1-2; TRBD1 might be the D (5 bases). CDR1 is KGHSH, CDR2 LQKENI, per germline. CDR3 length: 15 amino acids. Trimming pared 6 bases from V and 6 bases from J, leaving 20 bases between. For the CDR3, the DNA is TGTGCCAGCTCCCCCTCGACGGGGCTCCGAAATGGCTACACCTTC. Translating it yields CASSPSTGLRNGYTF.

The CDR3 DNA reads as TGTGCCAGCAGTTACCCCCAAGCGGGAGGGGGGTACAATGAGCAGTTCTTC. Amino acid sequence: CASSYPQAGGGYNEQFF. J is TRBJ2-1 and V is TRBV6-5; TRBD2 matches 10 bases. The CDR3 totals 17 residues. Germline V gene data show CDR1 as MNHEY and CDR2 as SVGAGI. The junction had 8 bases not matched to a gene; V was cut back by 2 bases and J by 4 bases.

This chain links TRBV7-9 with TRBJ2-1; D gene uncertain. CDR1 SEHNR and CDR2 FQNEAQ come from the germline V gene (reference sequence). The CDR3 sequence is 12 residues long. Trimming took off 2 bases at V and 13 bases at J, with 12 bases between the two ends. CDR3 DNA: TGTGCCAGCAGCTTACCGCCCGGTGGTCAGTTCTTC. This translates into CASSLPPGGQFF.